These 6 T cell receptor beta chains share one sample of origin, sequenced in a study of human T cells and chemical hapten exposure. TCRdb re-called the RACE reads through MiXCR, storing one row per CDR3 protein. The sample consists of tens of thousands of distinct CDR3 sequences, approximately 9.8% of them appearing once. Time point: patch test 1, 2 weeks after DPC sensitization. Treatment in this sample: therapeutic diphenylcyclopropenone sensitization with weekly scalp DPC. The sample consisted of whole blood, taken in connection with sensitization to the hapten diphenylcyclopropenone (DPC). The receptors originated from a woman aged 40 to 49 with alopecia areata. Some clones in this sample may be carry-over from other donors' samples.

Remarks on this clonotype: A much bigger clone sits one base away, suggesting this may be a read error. CDR3 residues: CASSYDMGELFF. CDR3 nucleotide sequence: TGTGCCAGCAGCTACGACATGGGTGAGCTGTTCTTC. The chain recombines TRBV11-3 with TRBJ2-1; no definite D call. CDR1 and CDR2 from the germline V gene are SGHNT and YENEEA. The CDR3 loop spans 12 amino acids.

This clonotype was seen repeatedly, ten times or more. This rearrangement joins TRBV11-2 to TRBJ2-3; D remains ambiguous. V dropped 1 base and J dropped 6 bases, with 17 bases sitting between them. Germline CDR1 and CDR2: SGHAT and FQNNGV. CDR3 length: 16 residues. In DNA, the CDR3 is TGTGCCAGCAGCTTAGGCGGCCTACTCTCAGGCGATACGCAGTATTTT. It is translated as CASSLGGLLSGDTQYF.

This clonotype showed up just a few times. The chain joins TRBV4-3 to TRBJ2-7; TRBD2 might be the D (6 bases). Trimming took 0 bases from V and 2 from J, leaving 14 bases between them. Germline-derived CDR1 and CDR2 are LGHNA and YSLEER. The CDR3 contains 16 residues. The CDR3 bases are TGCGCCAGCAGCCAAGAGGCTCGCGGGGTCCCCTACGAGCAGTACTTC. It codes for CASSQEARGVPYEQYF.

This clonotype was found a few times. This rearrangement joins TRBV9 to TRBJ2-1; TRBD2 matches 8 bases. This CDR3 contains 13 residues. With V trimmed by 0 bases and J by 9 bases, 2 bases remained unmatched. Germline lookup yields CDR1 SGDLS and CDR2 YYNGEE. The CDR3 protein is CASSVGGGSEQFF. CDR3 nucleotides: TGTGCCAGCAGCGTAGGCGGGGGGAGTGAGCAGTTCTTC.

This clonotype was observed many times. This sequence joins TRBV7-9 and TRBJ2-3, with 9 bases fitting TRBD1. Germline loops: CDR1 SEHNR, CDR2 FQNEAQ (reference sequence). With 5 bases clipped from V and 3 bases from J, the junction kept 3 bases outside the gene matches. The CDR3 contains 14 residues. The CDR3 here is CASSQTGGTDTQYF. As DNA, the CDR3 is TGTGCCAGCAGCCAGACAGGGGGGACAGATACGCAGTATTTT.

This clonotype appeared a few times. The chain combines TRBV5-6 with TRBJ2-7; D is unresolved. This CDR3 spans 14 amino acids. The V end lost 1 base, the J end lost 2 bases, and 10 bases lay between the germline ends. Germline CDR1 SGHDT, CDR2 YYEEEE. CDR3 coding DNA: TGTGCCAGCAGCTTGAATGGGATTCCCTACGAGCAGTACTTC. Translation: CASSLNGIPYEQYF.